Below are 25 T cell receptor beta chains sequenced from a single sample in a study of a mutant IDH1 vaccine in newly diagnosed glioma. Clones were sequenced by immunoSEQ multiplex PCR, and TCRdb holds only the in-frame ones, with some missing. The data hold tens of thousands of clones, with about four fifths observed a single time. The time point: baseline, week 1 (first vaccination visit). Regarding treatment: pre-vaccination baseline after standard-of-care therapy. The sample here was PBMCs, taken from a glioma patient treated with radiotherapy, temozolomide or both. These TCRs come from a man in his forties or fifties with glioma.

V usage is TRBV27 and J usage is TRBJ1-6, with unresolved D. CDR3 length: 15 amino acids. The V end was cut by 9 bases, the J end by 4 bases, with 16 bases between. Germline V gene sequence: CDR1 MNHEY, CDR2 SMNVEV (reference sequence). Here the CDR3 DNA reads TGTGCCAGTTCTGGCCAAGGGCAGTATAATTCACCCCTCCACTTT. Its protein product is CASSGQGQYNSPLHF.

The chain's CDR3 is CAWSGGGGSQVNEQFF. In DNA, the CDR3 is TGTGCCTGGAGTGGAGGGGGGGGCTCTCAGGTAAATGAGCAGTTCTTC. V and J are TRBV30 and TRBJ2-1, with D maybe TRBD2 (7 bases). This CDR3 is 16 amino acids long. The germline V gene encodes CDR1 GTSNPN and CDR2 SVGIG (reference sequence). V was clipped by 1 base and J by 7 bases, with 20 bases between them. Combining the CDR3 with reference TRBV30 and TRBJ2-1 gives the whole variable domain SQTIHQWPATLVQPVGSPLSLECTVEGTSNPNLYWYRQAAGRGLQLLFYSVGIGQISSEVPQNLSASRPQDRQFILSSKKLLLSDSGFYLCAWSGGGGSQVNEQFFGPGTRLTVL.

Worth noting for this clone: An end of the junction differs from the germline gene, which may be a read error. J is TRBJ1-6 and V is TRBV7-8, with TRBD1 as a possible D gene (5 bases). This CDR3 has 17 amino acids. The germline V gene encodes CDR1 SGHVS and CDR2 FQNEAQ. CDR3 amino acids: CASSLEAGLFDNSPPHF. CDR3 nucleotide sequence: TGTGCCAGCAGCTTAGAGGCAGGGCTTTTCGATAATTCACCCCCCCACTTT.

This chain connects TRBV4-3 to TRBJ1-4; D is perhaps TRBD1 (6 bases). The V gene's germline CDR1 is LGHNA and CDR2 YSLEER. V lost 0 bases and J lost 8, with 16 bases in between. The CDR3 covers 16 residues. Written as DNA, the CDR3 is TGCGCCAGCAGCCAAGATCTGCGGGACATAAACGAAAAACTGTTTTTT. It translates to CASSQDLRDINEKLFF.

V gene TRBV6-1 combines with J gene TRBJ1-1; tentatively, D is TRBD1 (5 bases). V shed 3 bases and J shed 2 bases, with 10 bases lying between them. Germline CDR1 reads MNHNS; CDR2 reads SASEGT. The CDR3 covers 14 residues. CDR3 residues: CASSDWQGNTEAFF. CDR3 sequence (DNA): TGTGCCAGCAGTGACTGGCAGGGAAACACTGAAGCTTTCTTT.

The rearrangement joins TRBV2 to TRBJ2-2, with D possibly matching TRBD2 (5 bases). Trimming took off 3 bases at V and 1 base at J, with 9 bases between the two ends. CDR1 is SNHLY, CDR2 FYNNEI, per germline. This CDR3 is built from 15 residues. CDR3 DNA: TGTGCCAGCAGTGATACTAGAGAGAACACCGGGGAGCTGTTTTTT. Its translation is CASSDTRENTGELFF.

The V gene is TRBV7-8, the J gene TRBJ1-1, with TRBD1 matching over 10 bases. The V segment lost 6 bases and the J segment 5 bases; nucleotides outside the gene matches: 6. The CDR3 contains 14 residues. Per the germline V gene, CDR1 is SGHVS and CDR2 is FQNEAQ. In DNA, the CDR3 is TGTGCCAGCAGAATGACAGGGGGCGGAACTGAAGCTTTCTTT. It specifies CASRMTGGGTEAFF.

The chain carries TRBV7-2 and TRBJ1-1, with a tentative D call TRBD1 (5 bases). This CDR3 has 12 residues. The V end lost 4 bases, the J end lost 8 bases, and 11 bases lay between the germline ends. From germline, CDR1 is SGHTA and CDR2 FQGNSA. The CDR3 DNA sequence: TGTGCCAGCAGCTCCCTGGGGGTCGAAGCTTTCTTT. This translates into CASSSLGVEAFF.

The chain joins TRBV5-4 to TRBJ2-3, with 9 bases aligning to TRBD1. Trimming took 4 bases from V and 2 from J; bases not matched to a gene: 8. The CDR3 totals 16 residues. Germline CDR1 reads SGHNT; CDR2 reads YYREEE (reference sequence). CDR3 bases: TGTGCCAGCAGCCTATCGACAGGGGGGGTCACAGATACGCAGTATTTT. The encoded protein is CASSLSTGGVTDTQYF.

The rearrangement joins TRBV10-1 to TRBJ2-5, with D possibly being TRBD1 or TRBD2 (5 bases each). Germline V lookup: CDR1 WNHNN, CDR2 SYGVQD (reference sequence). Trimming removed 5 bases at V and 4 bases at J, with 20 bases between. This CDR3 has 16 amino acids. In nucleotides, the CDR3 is TGCGCCAGCAGTTCCTCGTTCGGGGCGAATAGAGAGACCCAGTACTTC. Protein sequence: CASSSSFGANRETQYF.

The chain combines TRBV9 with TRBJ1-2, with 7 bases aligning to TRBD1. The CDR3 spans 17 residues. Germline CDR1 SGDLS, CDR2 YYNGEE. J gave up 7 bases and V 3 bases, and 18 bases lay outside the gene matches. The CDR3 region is CASSATRGSTGIFGYTF. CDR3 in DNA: TGTGCCAGCAGCGCTACCAGGGGATCGACAGGGATCTTTGGCTACACCTTC.

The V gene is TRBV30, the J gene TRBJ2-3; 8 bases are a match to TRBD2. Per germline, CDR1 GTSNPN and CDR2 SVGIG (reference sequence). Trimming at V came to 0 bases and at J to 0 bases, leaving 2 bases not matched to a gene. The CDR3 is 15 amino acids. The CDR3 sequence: CAWSVGGVSTDTQYF. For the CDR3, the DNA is TGTGCCTGGAGTGTCGGGGGGGTTAGCACAGATACGCAGTATTTT.

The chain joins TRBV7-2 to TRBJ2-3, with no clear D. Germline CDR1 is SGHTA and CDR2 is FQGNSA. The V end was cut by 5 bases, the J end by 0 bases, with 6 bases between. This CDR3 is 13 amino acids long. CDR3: CASSAPSTDTQYF. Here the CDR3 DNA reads TGTGCCAGCAGCGCCCCTAGCACAGATACGCAGTATTTT. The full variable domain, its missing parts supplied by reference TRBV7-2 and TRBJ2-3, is GAGVSQSPSNKVTEKGKDVELRCDPISGHTALYWYRQSLGQGLEFLIYFQGNSAPDKSGLPSDRFSAERTGGSVSTLTIQRTQQEDSAVYLCASSAPSTDTQYFGPGTRLTVL.

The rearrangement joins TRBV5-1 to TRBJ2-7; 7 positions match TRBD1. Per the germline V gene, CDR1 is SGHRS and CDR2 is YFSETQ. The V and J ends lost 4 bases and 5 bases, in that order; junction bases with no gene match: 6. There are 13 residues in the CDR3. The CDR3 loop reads CASSAEQGNEQYF. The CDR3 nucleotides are TGCGCCAGCAGCGCAGAACAGGGGAACGAGCAGTACTTC.

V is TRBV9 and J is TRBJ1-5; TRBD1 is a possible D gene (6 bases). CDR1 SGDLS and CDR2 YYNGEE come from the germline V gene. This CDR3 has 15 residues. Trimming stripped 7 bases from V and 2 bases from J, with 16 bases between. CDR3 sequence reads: CASSPQGRGNQPQHF. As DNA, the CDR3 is TGTGCCAGCTCACCGCAGGGGAGAGGCAATCAGCCCCAGCATTTT.

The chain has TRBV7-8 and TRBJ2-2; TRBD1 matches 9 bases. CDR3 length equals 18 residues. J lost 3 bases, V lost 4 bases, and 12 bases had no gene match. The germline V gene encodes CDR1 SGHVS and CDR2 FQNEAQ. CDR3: CASSSSTGGVLYTGELFF. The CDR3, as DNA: TGTGCCAGCAGCTCCAGTACAGGGGGCGTGTTGTACACCGGGGAGCTGTTTTTT.

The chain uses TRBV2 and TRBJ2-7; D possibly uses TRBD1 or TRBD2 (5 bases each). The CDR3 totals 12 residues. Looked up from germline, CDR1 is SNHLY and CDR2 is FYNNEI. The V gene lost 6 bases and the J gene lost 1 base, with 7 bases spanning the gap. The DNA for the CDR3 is TGTGCCAGCAGGGGGGAGTCCTACGAGCAGTACTTC. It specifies CASRGESYEQYF.

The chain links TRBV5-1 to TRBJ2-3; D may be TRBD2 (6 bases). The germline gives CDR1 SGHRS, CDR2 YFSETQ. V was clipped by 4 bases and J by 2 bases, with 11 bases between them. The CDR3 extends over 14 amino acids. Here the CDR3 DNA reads TGCGCCAGCAGCAGGAGGACTACCACAGATACGCAGTATTTT. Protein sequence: CASSRRTTTDTQYF.

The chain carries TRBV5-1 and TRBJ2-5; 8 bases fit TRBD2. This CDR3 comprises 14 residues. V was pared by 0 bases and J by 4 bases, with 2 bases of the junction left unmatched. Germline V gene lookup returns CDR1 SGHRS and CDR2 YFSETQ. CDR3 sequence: CASSLGTSPETQYF. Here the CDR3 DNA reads TGCGCCAGCAGCTTGGGGACTAGCCCAGAGACCCAGTACTTC. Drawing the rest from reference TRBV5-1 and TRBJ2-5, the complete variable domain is KAGVTQTPRYLIKTRGQQVTLSCSPISGHRSVSWYQQTPGQGLQFLFEYFSETQRNKGNFPGRFSGRQFSNSRSEMNVSTLELGDSALYLCASSLGTSPETQYFGPGTRLLVL.

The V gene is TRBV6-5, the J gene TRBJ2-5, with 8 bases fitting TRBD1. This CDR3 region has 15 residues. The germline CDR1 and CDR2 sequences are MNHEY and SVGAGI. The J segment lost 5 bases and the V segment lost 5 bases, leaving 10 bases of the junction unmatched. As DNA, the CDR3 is TGTGCCAGCAGTCCAAGGACAGGGTTCGGGGAGACCCAGTACTTC. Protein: CASSPRTGFGETQYF.

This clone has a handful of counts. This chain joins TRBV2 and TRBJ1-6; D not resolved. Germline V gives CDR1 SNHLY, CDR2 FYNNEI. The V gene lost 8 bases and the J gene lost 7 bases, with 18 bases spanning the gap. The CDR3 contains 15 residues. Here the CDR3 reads CASQTSTGPNSPLHF. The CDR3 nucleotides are TGTGCCAGCCAGACATCGACGGGTCCAAATTCACCCCTCCACTTT.

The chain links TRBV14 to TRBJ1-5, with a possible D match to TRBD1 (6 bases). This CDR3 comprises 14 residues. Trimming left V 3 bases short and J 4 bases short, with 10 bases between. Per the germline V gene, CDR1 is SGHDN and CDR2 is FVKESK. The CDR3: CASSQTGQNQPQHF. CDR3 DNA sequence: TGTGCCAGCAGCCAGACAGGTCAGAATCAGCCCCAGCATTTT.

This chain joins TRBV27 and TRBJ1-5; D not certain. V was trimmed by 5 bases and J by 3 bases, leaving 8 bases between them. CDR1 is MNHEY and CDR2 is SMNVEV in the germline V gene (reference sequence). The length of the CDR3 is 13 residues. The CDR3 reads CASSPYTNQPQHF. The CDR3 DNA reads TGTGCCAGCAGTCCCTATACCAATCAGCCCCAGCATTTT.

CDR3 sequence (DNA): TGTGCCAGCAGCCTCCCGGAGGGCTTCTATGGCTACACCTTC. Translation: CASSLPEGFYGYTF. The chain employs TRBV7-2 and TRBJ1-2; D gene unclear. Per germline, CDR1 SGHTA and CDR2 FQGNSA. The V gene lost 5 bases and the J gene lost 4 bases, with 14 bases spanning the gap. The CDR3 length is 14 residues.

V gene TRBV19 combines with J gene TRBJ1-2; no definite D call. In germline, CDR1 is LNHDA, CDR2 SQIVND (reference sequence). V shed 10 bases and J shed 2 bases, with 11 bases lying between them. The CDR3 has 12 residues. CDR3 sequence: CATVTVNYGYTF. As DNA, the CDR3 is TGTGCCACTGTTACAGTGAACTATGGCTACACCTTC.